The clone carrying this T cell receptor beta chain showed up just a few times. V lost 2 bases and J lost 1, with 16 bases in between. Germline CDR1 and CDR2: SGHNT and YENEEA. This CDR3 has 17 amino acids. Original handling: It was from reference gene primer amplification that nucleated cell counts were estimated. The data were produced by immunoSEQ multiplex PCR, yet TCRdb's version contains in-frame clones alone and is incomplete. V and J calls and clone size come straight from that table; D and trimming were deduced from the DNA. The data contain about 160,000 clones, 80% to 90% of them singletons. This entry is derived from a study of blood T cell repertoires in COVID-19. Study-level information: Sample material is recorded as cDNA or gDNA derived from T cells, B-cell-depleted T cells, or PBMCs.

This sequence originates from a woman aged 60-75 years who had recovered from COVID-19. Specimen: peripheral blood. This sequence joins TRBV11-3 and TRBJ2-3; D is perhaps TRBD2 (7 bases). The CDR3 spells CASSLKGGAAGTDTQYF. The DNA for the CDR3 is TGTGCCAGCAGCTTAAAAGGGGGGGCGGCGGGCACAGATACGCAGTATTTT.